These 13 T cell receptor beta chains originate from one sample sequenced in a study of CD8+ T cells in alopecia areata. Sequencing relied on a cDNA template that was reverse transcribed from extracted RNA. Sequenced by immunoSEQ multiplex PCR; TCRdb stores in-frame clones only, minus some. The sample records some 58,000 clones, around 42% being singletons. Treatment reported: oral pan-JAK inhibitor, 5-10 mg twice daily. The sequences come from CD8+ T cells sorted from blood, collected around week 36, from a patient treated with tofacitinib. These receptors all stem from a human donor with alopecia areata.

This clone has more than one count but fewer than ten. One junction end disagrees with the germline gene, perhaps due to a read error. The chain is built from TRBV7-7 and TRBJ2-5; perhaps TRBD1 as D (6 bases). Germline assignment: CDR1 SSHAT and CDR2 FNYEAQ (reference sequence). This CDR3 is 14 amino acids long. In nucleotides, the CDR3 is TGTGCTAGCAGCTTAGCCAGGGGACGGGAGACCCAGTACTTC. Protein sequence: CASSLARGRETQYF.

The genes are TRBV27 and TRBJ2-6, with D possibly being TRBD2 (5 bases). V gave up 5 bases and J gave up 3 bases, with 20 bases separating them. Germline V CDR1 and CDR2: MNHEY, SMNVEV (reference sequence). The CDR3 runs 18 residues. As DNA, the CDR3 is TGTGCCAGCAGTCCCCGAGGTGGACTTTTTCTTGGGGCCAACGTCCTGACTTTC. Protein: CASSPRGGLFLGANVLTF.

The chain links TRBV6-4 to TRBJ2-7; weak D call: TRBD1 (5 bases). Germline-derived CDR1 and CDR2 are MRHNA and SNTAGT. Trimming removed 3 bases from V and 2 bases from J, with 8 bases in between. This CDR3 spans 13 amino acids. The CDR3 DNA sequence: TGTGCCAGCAGTGAAGGGGCAACCTACGAGCAGTACTTC. Its protein product is CASSEGATYEQYF.

The table lists this clone with a count of one. DNA for the CDR3: TGTGCCAGCAAAATCGGCAATGAGCAGTTCTTC. It translates to CASKIGNEQFF. The genes are TRBV6-1 and TRBJ2-1, with D hard to call. This CDR3 spans 11 amino acids. V dropped 7 bases and J dropped 6 bases, with 7 bases sitting between them. The V gene's germline CDR1 is MNHNS and CDR2 SASEGT.

V usage is TRBV5-1 and J usage is TRBJ2-7; D is ambiguous. The CDR3 length is 12 residues. The V end was cut by 5 bases, the J end by 4 bases, with 10 bases between. Germline loops: CDR1 SGHRS, CDR2 YFSETQ. CDR3 in DNA: TGCGCCAGCAGTCCGACGTCTTACGAGCAGTACTTC. Protein: CASSPTSYEQYF.

This clone was found a few times. This chain connects TRBV15 to TRBJ2-1, with D possibly TRBD2 on 6 matching bases. The CDR3 has 16 amino acids. Germline CDR1 and CDR2: LNHNV and YYDKDF (reference sequence). The V gene lost 7 bases and the J gene lost 4 bases, with 20 bases spanning the gap. The CDR3 bases are TGTGCCACCACGCCGGCTAGCGAGACGCGTTACAATGAGCAGTTCTTC. Translating gives CATTPASETRYNEQFF.

The rearrangement joins TRBV29-1 to TRBJ2-2, with TRBD2 identical over 8 bases. Per the germline V gene, CDR1 is SQVTM and CDR2 is ANQGSEA. The junction had 9 bases not matched to a gene; V was cut back by 3 bases and J by 6 bases. This CDR3 is 15 amino acids long. The CDR3: CSVDLGAGEPGELFF. Here the CDR3 DNA reads TGCAGCGTTGATTTGGGAGCGGGAGAGCCCGGGGAGCTGTTTTTT.

This clone came up a few times. This CDR3 is CATADGYSGANVLTF. The CDR3, as DNA: TGTGCCACCGCAGACGGGTACTCTGGGGCCAACGTCCTGACTTTC. The V gene is TRBV19, the J gene TRBJ2-6; D is unclear. This CDR3 comprises 15 residues. V was trimmed by 10 bases and J by 0 bases, leaving 13 bases between them. The germline V gene has CDR1 LNHDA and CDR2 SQIVND (reference sequence).

With respect to this clone: Other DNA sequences in the same sample also yield this CDR3. This chain connects TRBV7-9 to TRBJ2-1; no clear D gene. V dropped 0 bases and J dropped 10 bases, with 7 bases sitting between them. The CDR3 is made up of 12 amino acids. Germline V gives CDR1 SEHNR, CDR2 FQNEAQ (reference sequence). The CDR3 loop is CASSLAGSEQFF. The DNA for the CDR3 is TGTGCCAGCAGCTTAGCGGGATCAGAGCAGTTCTTC.

This clone was picked up a small number of times. This chain uses TRBV27 with TRBJ2-1, with D possibly TRBD2 on 5 matching bases. CDR1 and CDR2 from the germline V gene are MNHEY and SMNVEV (reference sequence). The CDR3 is 15 residues long. V was shortened by 6 bases and J by 0 bases, with 12 bases between the two germline ends. In DNA, the CDR3 is TGTGCCAGCAGACCGGGGATAACCTCCTACAATGAGCAGTTCTTC. Residues: CASRPGITSYNEQFF.

The rearrangement uses TRBV5-1 and TRBJ2-5, with D possibly being TRBD1 or TRBD2 (5 bases each). Per germline, CDR1 SGHRS and CDR2 YFSETQ. The CDR3 runs 19 residues. The V and J ends lost 3 bases and 2 bases respectively, with 26 bases between them. CDR3 amino acids: CASSSRGRGGNSIQETQYF. The DNA of the CDR3 is TGCGCCAGCAGCTCCCGAGGCCGGGGCGGAAATTCAATTCAAGAGACCCAGTACTTC.

The chain links TRBV29-1 to TRBJ2-7; D is perhaps TRBD2 (5 bases). Between the trimmed V and J ends, which lost 8 bases and 0 bases, there was a span of 11 bases. Germline CDR1 reads SQVTM; CDR2 reads ANQGSEA. The CDR3 is 12 residues long. CDR3 sequence reads: CSSLGSSYEQYF. CDR3 DNA sequence: TGCAGCTCCCTTGGGAGCTCCTACGAGCAGTACTTC.

The chain employs TRBV6-5 and TRBJ2-5, with D possibly TRBD1 on 5 matching bases. The length of the CDR3 is 14 residues. The V end was cut by 2 bases, the J end by 1 base, with 8 bases between. Germline V gives CDR1 MNHEY, CDR2 SVGAGI. The CDR3 bases are TGTGCCAGCAGTTACGTCAGGGTCCAAGAGACCCAGTACTTC. It encodes CASSYVRVQETQYF.